This entry features one T cell receptor (beta chain) sequence. Its antigen is not known. The CDR3 contains 16 residues. V shed 4 bases and J shed 7 bases, with 19 bases lying between them. In germline, CDR1 is LNHDA, CDR2 SQIVND (reference sequence). The data originate from a study of shared clonotypes between healthy human individuals. Study-wide results and limits: Clonotypes which were not shared had lower generation probabilities than clonotypes that all four donors shared.

Assay: immunoSEQ multiplex PCR; the TCRdb copy retains only in-frame clones and omits some. Altogether under 550,000 clones are present, 90% to 97% being singletons, with the ten largest covering 0.055% to 0.075%. The rearrangement links TRBV19 to TRBJ1-4; TRBD1 is a possible D gene (6 bases). Material: naive CD4+ T cells sorted from blood. Indicated subset: CD45RA+ positively selected. This receptor was obtained from a woman aged 30 to 39 in good health. CDR3 protein: CASSTGPGGGSEKLFF. CDR3 nucleotide sequence: TGTGCCAGTAGTACCGGGCCTGGAGGGGGGAGTGAAAAACTGTTTTTT.